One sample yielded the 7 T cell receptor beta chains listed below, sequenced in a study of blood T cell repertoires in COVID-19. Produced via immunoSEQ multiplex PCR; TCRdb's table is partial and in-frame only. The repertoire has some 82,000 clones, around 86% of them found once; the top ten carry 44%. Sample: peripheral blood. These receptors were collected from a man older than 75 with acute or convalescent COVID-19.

Here the CDR3 reads CASVGVDRNEQYF. DNA for the CDR3: TGTGCCAGCGTAGGAGTGGATAGGAACGAGCAGTACTTC. The chain recombines TRBV7-9 with TRBJ2-7; D gene uncertain. The CDR3 is made up of 13 amino acids. Looked up from germline, CDR1 is SEHNR and CDR2 is FQNEAQ (reference sequence). V lost 8 bases and J 5 bases, leaving 16 bases between the germline ends.

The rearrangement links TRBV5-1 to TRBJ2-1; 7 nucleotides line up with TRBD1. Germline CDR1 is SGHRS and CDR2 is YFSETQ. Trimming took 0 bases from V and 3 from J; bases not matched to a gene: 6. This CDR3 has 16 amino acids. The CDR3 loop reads CASSLDPGQIYNEQFF. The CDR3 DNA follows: TGCGCCAGCAGCTTGGACCCGGGACAGATCTACAATGAGCAGTTCTTC.

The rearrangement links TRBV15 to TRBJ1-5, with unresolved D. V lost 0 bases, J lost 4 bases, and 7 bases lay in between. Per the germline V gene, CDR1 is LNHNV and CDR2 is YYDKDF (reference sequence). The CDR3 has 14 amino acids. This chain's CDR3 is CATSRDSGNQPQHF. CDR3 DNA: TGTGCCACCAGCAGAGATTCCGGGAATCAGCCCCAGCATTTT.

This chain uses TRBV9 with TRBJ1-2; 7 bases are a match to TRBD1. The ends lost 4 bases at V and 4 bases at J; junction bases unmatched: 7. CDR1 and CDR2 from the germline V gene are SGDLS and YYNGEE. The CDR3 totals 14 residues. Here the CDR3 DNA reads TGTGCCAGCAGCCCAACGACAGGGACCTATGGCTACACCTTC. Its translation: CASSPTTGTYGYTF.

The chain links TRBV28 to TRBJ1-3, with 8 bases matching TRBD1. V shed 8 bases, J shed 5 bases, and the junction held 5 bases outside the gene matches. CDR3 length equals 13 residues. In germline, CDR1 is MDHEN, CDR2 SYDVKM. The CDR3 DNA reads TGTGCCAGCCGGACAGGGAAAAGAAACACCATATATTTT. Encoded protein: CASRTGKRNTIYF.

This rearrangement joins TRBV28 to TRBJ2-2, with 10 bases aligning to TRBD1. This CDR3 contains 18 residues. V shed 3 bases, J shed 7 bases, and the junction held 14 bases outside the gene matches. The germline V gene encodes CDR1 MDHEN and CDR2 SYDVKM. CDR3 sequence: CASSFLYGTGEEDGELFF. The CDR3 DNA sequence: TGTGCCAGCAGTTTCCTATACGGGACAGGGGAAGAGGACGGGGAGCTGTTTTTT.

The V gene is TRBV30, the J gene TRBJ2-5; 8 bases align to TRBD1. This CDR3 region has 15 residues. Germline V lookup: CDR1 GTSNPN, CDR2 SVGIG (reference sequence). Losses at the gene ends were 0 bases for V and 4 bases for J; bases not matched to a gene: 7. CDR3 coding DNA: TGTGCCTGGAGTGTGGACAGGGCCCAAAGAGAGACCCAGTACTTC. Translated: CAWSVDRAQRETQYF. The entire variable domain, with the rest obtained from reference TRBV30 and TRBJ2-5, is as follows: SQTIHQWPATLVQPVGSPLSLECTVEGTSNPNLYWYRQAAGRGLQLLFYSVGIGQISSEVPQNLSASRPQDRQFILSSKKLLLSDSGFYLCAWSVDRAQRETQYFGPGTRLLVL.